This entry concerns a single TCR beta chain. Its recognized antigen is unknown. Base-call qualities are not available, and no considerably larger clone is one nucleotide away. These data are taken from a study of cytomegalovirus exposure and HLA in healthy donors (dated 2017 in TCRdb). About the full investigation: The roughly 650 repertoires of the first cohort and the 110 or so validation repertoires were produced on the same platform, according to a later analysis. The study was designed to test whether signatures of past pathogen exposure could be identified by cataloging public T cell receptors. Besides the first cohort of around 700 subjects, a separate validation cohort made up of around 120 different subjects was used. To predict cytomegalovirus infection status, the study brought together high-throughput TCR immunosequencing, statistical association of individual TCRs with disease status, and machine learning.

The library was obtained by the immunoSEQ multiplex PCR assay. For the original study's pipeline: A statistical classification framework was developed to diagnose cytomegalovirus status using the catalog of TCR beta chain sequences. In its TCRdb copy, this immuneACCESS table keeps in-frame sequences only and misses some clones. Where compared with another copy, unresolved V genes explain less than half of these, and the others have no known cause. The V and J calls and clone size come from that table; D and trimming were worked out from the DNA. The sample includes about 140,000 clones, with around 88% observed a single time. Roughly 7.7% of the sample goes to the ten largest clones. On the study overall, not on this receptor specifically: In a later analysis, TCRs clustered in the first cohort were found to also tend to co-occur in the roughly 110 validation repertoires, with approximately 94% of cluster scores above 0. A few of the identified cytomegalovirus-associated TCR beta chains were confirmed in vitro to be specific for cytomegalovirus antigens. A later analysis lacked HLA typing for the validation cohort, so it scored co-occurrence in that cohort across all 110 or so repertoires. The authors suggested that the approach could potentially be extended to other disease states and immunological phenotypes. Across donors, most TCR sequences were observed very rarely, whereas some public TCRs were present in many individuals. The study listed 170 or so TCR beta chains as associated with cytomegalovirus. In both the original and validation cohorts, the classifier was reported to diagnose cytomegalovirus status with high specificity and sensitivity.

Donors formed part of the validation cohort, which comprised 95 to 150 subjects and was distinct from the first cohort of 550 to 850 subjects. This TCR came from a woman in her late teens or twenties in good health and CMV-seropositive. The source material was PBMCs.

CDR3 loop: CASSLSWEGNTEAFF. In nucleotides, the sequence is TGTGCCAGCAGCTTATCTTGGGAGGGGAACACTGAAGCTTTCTTT. Rearrangement joined TRBV7-9 to TRBJ1-1, with the identity of the D gene unclear. V sheds 2 bases and J sheds 1 base, leaving 11 bases between their ends. From its cysteine to its phenylalanine, the CDR3 spans 15 amino acids. Solely the CDR3 DNA is kept, with 45 bases framed from the first base. Based on the germline V gene (reference sequence), the CDR1 and CDR2 sequences are SEHNR and FQNEAQ. Outside the CDR3, residues come from the reference TRBV7-9 and TRBJ1-1 proteins, so the full variable domain is: DTGVSQNPRHKITKRGQNVTFRCDPISEHNRLYWYRQTLGQGPEFLTYFQNEAQLEKSRLLSDRFSAERPKGSFSTLEIQRTEQGDSAMYLCASSLSWEGNTEAFFGQGTRLTVV.